The clone carrying this T cell receptor (beta chain) was detected many times. Its specificity is unknown. The source of the sample is a study of T cells after posttransplantation cyclophosphamide. Findings and caveats of the study: TRB clonality was highly associated with recipient CMV seropositivity and reactivation. Donor CD8+ memory clones often dominated recipient blood repertoires at later times. Skin or GI-infiltrating T cells shared few TRB sequences with blood.

The CDR3 is made up of 14 amino acids. Trimming stripped 5 bases from V and 5 bases from J, with 15 bases between. Germline loops: CDR1 SGHTA, CDR2 FQGNSA. On the day of bone marrow donation, the related graft donor provided peripheral blood. The repertoire was sequenced with immunoSEQ multiplex PCR; TCRdb's copy has only in-frame clones and lacks some. The specimen has about 25,000 clones, none found just once. Sequencing was carried out using PBMCs. The chain combines TRBV7-2 with TRBJ2-5, with D possibly matching TRBD1 (6 bases). The receptor was derived from a man aged 50-59 years in good health, CMV-negative, and a related stem cell transplant donor. CDR3 nucleotides: TGTGCCAGCAGCATAGGACAGTCCTCCGAGACCCAGTACTTC. This codes for CASSIGQSSETQYF.